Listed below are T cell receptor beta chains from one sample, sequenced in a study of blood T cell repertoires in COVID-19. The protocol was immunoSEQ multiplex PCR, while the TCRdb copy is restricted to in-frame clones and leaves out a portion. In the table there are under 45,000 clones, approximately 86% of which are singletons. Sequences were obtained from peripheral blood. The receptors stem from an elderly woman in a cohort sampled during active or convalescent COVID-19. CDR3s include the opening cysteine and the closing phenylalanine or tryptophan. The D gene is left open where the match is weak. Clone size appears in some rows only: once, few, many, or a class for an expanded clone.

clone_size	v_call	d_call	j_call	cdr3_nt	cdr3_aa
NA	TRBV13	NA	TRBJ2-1	TGTGCCAGCAGCTTAGGAGGGGCCCTCTACAATGAGCAGTTCTTC	CASSLGGALYNEQFF
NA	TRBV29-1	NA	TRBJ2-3	TGCAGCGTTGAAACGAGGACAGCAGATACGCAGTATTTT	CSVETRTADTQYF
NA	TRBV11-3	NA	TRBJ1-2	TGTGCCAGCAGCGTCCAGGGGCCTACGATCTATGGCTACACCTTC	CASSVQGPTIYGYTF
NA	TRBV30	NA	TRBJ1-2	TGTGCCTGGAGTCAACCGCCCCGGGAAGTAGGCGGCTACACCTTC	CAWSQPPREVGGYTF
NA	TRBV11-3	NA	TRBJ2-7	TGTGCCAGCAGCCCCCGAGGACTCGACTACGAGCAGTACTTC	CASSPRGLDYEQYF
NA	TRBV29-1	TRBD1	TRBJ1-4	TGCAGCGTTGAGAGACAGGGCGGAGAACTGTTTTTT	CSVERQGGELFF
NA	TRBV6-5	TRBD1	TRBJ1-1	TGTGCCAGCAGTTACTCGGGGACAGTGGGCAAAGCTTTCTTT	CASSYSGTVGKAFF
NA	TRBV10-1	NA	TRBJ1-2	TGCGCCAGCAGTGCGGGGGGCACGGATGGCTACACCTTC	CASSAGGTDGYTF
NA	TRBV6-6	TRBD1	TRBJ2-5	TGTGCCAGCAGTTACGGACAGGGGGGTGCCCAGTACTTC	CASSYGQGGAQYF
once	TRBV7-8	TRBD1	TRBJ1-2	TGTGCCAGCAGCTTGGGGTCGACAGGGTCCTATGGCTACACCTTC	CASSLGSTGSYGYTF
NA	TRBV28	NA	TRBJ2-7	TGTGCCAGCAGCCGAAACAGCCCCTACGAGCAGTACTTC	CASSRNSPYEQYF
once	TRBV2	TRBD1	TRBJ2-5	TGTGCCAGCATAACCGGGACAGGGGGCGCAGAGACCCAGTACTTC	CASITGTGGAETQYF
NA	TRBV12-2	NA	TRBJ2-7	TGTGCAAGTCGCCGCGAGCAGTACTTC	CASRREQYF
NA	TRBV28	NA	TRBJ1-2	TGTGCCAGCAGACCGGACAGCTATGGCTACACCTTC	CASRPDSYGYTF
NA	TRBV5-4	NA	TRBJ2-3	TGTGCCAGCACCATTCGCGGGACGCTCGATACGCAGTATTTT	CASTIRGTLDTQYF
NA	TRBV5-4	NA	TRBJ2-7	TGTGCCAGCAGCTCTTCCGGCTACGAGCAGTACTTC	CASSSSGYEQYF
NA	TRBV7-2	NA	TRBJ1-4	TGTGCCAGCAGCTCTCACCCCAGGACAGCCGAAAAACTGTTTTTT	CASSSHPRTAEKLFF
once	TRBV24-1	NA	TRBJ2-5	TGTGCCACCAGTGATTCCCAGGTCCAAGAGACCCAGTACTTC	CATSDSQVQETQYF
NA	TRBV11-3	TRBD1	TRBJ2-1	TGTGCCAGCACCCTTGGCGGGACAGGGTCAGTAAATGAGCAGTTCTTC	CASTLGGTGSVNEQFF
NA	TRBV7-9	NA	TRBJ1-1	TGTGCCAGCAGCCCAACAGGGAACACTGAAGCTTTCTTT	CASSPTGNTEAFF
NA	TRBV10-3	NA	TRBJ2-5	TGTGCCATCGCGGCAGCACGCCAAGAGACCCAGTACTTC	CAIAAARQETQYF
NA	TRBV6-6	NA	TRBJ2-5	TGTGCCAGCAGCCCCCCCGCGGAGACCCAGTACTTC	CASSPPAETQYF
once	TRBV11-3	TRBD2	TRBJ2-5	TGTGCCAGCAGCCCCCGGCGGGGGATCCGTGAGACCCAGTACTTC	CASSPRRGIRETQYF
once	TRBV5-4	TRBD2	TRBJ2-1	TGTGCCAGCAGCCGAGCGGGAGCCAACTACAATGAGCAGTTCTTC	CASSRAGANYNEQFF
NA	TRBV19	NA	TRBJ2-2	TGTGCCAGTGGGATAGCCGGCGGGGAGCTGTTTTTT	CASGIAGGELFF
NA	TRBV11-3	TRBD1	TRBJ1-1	TGTGCCAGCAGCAAGGACAGGGGGCGAGGTGAAGCTTTCTTT	CASSKDRGRGEAFF
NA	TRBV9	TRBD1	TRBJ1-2	TGTGCCAGCAGCTCACCGGGACAGGGGGCCCTGGCTAACTATGGCTACACCTTC	CASSSPGQGALANYGYTF
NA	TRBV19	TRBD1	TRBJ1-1	TGTGCCATTTCTATGGGACAGGGGCAACAGGTTGCTTTCTTT	CAISMGQGQQVAFF
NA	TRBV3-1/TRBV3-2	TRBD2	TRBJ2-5	TGTGCCAGCAGCCAAGTTAGGGCGGGGGGGCAGTCTGAGACCCAGTACTTC	CASSQVRAGGQSETQYF
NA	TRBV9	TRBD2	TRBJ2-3	TGTGCCAGCAGCGTAGGAGTTAGCGGGATAGTCGCAGATACGCAGTATTTT	CASSVGVSGIVADTQYF
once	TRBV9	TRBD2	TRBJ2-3	TGTGCCAGCAGCGTAGACCCAGCGGGGGGCCTCACAGATACGCAGTATTTT	CASSVDPAGGLTDTQYF
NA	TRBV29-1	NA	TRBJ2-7	TGCAGCGTTGAGTCCAGGGACTACGAGCAGTACTTC	CSVESRDYEQYF
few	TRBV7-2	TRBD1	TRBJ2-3	TGTGCCAGCAGCTTGAGCTTCCCGGGACAGGGGGCAGATACGCAGTATTTT	CASSLSFPGQGADTQYF
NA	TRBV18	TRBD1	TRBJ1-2	TGTGCCAGCTCACCGGTCACAGGGGCCGATGGCTACACCTTC	CASSPVTGADGYTF
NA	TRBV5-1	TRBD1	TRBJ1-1	TGCGCCAGTCAACAGGGACAGGGGTTTAACACTGAAGCTTTCTTT	CASQQGQGFNTEAFF
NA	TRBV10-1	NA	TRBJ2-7	TGCGCCAGCACCCTCAGTGGGGGACGGGGGGCGACCTACGAGCAGTACTTC	CASTLSGGRGATYEQYF
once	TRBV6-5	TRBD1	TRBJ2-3	TGTGCCAGCAGTAGAGGACAGGGACTGACAGATACGCAGTATTTT	CASSRGQGLTDTQYF
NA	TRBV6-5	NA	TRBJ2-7	TGTGCCAGCAGTACCGGGAACTCCTACGAGCAGTACTTC	CASSTGNSYEQYF
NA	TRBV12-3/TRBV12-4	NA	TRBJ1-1	TGTGCCAGCAGTTTCGGTATTTCTGAAGCTTTCTTT	CASSFGISEAFF
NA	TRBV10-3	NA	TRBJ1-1	TGTGCCATCAGCAGACTTGCACTCACTGAAGCTTTCTTT	CAISRLALTEAFF
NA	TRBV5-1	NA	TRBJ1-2	TGCGCCAGCAGCTCAATAGACCCAGGCTATGGCTACACCTTC	CASSSIDPGYGYTF
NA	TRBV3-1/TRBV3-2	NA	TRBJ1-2	TGTGCCAGCAGCCAAGGAGGTTGGCCCTATGGCTACACCTTC	CASSQGGWPYGYTF